The present TCR beta chain was sequenced within a study of T cells after yellow fever vaccination. This clonotype has only a few counts. Each CDR3 protein gets one entry after TCRdb re-called the 5' RACE reads with MiXCR. The sample lists approximately 300,000 distinct CDR3 sequences, approximately 12% seen once, with about 3% in the top ten. Germline-derived CDR1 and CDR2 are MGHRA and YSYEKL. Trimming stripped 1 base from V and 5 bases from J, with 15 bases between. The CDR3 spans 16 residues. The chain joins TRBV4-1 to TRBJ1-5, with D perhaps matching TRBD1 (5 bases). The sequence was collected from a man aged 18-30 years who received the YFV17D yellow fever vaccine. The sequences come from CD4+ T cells sorted from PBMCs, collected 45 days after the yellow fever booster vaccination. This chain's CDR3 is CASSQVGREKDQPQHF. The DNA for the CDR3 is TGCGCCAGCAGCCAAGTAGGCAGGGAGAAGGATCAGCCCCAGCATTTT.